These T cell receptor beta chains were read from a single sample in a study of blood T cell repertoires in COVID-19. Here immunoSEQ multiplex PCR was the method, and the copy in TCRdb shows in-frame clones only, minus some. The sample yields around 70,000 clones, 60% to 85% seen once. The source material was peripheral blood. These receptors were taken from a man in his 70s with acute or convalescent COVID-19. The CDR3 runs from the conserved cysteine through the conserved F or W. The D gene is left open where the match is weak. Clone size is given for some rows only: seen once, a few or many times, or a class if the clone is expanded.

abundance,v_gene,j_gene,d_gene,CDR3aa,CDR3nt
.,TRBV11-2,TRBJ1-3,.,CASSSEQGKLGNTIYF,TGTGCCAGCAGTTCTGAACAGGGAAAACTTGGAAACACCATATATTTT
.,TRBV5-1,TRBJ1-4,.,CASSMGQDNEKLFF,TGCGCCAGCAGCATGGGGCAGGATAATGAAAAACTGTTTTTT
.,TRBV7-3,TRBJ2-3,.,CASSLLGTDTQYF,TGTGCCAGCAGCTTATTAGGCACAGATACGCAGTATTTT
.,TRBV6-5,TRBJ2-4,TRBD2,CASSSLAGGKNIQYF,TGTGCCAGCAGTTCTCTAGCGGGAGGCAAAAACATTCAGTACTTC
.,TRBV18,TRBJ1-1,.,CASSPDSSNTEAFF,TGTGCCAGCTCACCGGACAGCTCGAACACTGAAGCTTTCTTT
.,TRBV11-2,TRBJ2-7,TRBD2,CASSLGGLAGVGEQYF,TGTGCCAGCAGCTTAGGCGGACTAGCGGGAGTGGGAGAGCAGTACTTC
.,TRBV7-6,TRBJ2-1,TRBD2,CASSRGAGSSYNEQFF,TGTGCCAGCAGCCGTGGAGCGGGGAGCTCCTACAATGAGCAGTTCTTC
.,TRBV28,TRBJ1-2,.,CASHTASNYGYTF,TGTGCCAGCCATACAGCTTCTAACTATGGCTACACCTTC
.,TRBV18,TRBJ2-5,TRBD1,CASSPRGPGQETQYF,TGTGCCAGCTCACCAAGGGGGCCGGGGCAAGAGACCCAGTACTTC
few,TRBV5-1,TRBJ1-6,.,CASSLAGKENSPLHF,TGCGCCAGCAGCTTGGCAGGGAAGGAGAATTCACCCCTCCACTTT
once,TRBV27,TRBJ1-2,TRBD1,CASSLSPGQGLEGYTF,TGTGCCAGCAGTTTATCTCCGGGACAGGGACTTGAGGGCTACACCTTC
.,TRBV19,TRBJ2-2,TRBD2,CASSGGGTLHTGELFF,TGTGCCAGTAGTGGGGGAGGGACCCTTCACACCGGGGAGCTGTTTTTT
few,TRBV5-1,TRBJ2-6,.,CASSLRGSGANVLTF,TGCGCCAGCAGCTTGAGGGGGTCTGGGGCCAACGTCCTGACTTTC
.,TRBV11-2,TRBJ2-5,.,CASSLWTAQETQYF,TGTGCCAGCAGCTTATGGACAGCTCAAGAGACCCAGTACTTC
.,TRBV28,TRBJ2-5,.,CASIHSGAETQYF,TGTGCCAGCATCCATTCGGGAGCTGAGACCCAGTACTTC
.,TRBV27,TRBJ1-2,TRBD1,CASRGGRQGSFGYTF,TGTGCCAGCAGGGGTGGAAGACAGGGCTCTTTTGGCTACACCTTC
.,TRBV6-1,TRBJ2-3,.,CASREAGQFTDTQYF,TGTGCCAGCAGAGAAGCTGGACAGTTCACAGATACGCAGTATTTT
once,TRBV28,TRBJ1-1,.,CASSLGGFSEAFF,TGTGCCAGCAGTTTAGGAGGGTTTTCGGAAGCTTTCTTT
.,TRBV6-1,TRBJ1-5,.,CASSDVAGSNNQPQHF,TGTGCCAGCAGTGATGTGGCAGGGTCAAACAATCAGCCCCAGCATTTT
many,TRBV5-1,TRBJ2-7,TRBD1,CASSWGQAYEQYF,TGCGCCAGCAGCTGGGGACAGGCCTACGAGCAGTACTTC
.,TRBV28,TRBJ2-5,TRBD1,CASSSTGGWETQYF,TGTGCCAGCAGTAGTACAGGGGGGTGGGAGACCCAGTACTTC
.,TRBV25-1,TRBJ2-4,.,CASSASLAKNIQYF,TGTGCCAGCAGCGCGTCGTTAGCCAAAAACATTCAGTACTTC
.,TRBV18,TRBJ1-2,.,CASSPPGLVYGYTF,TGTGCCAGCTCACCACCGGGACTGGTCTATGGCTACACCTTC
.,TRBV10-3,TRBJ2-3,TRBD2,CAIRGGYAAADTQYF,TGTGCCATCAGGGGGGGGTATGCGGCTGCAGATACGCAGTATTTT
.,TRBV28,TRBJ2-5,.,CASTLSGTQYF,TGTGCCAGCACCCTATCGGGGACCCAGTACTTC
few,TRBV19,TRBJ1-1,TRBD1,CASHQGGTEAFF,TGTGCCAGTCATCAGGGGGGCACTGAAGCTTTCTTT
.,TRBV10-2,TRBJ2-1,TRBD2,CASSGLAGEAIVQFF,TGCGCCAGCAGTGGCCTAGCGGGTGAAGCTATTGTGCAGTTCTTC
.,TRBV5-4,TRBJ1-2,.,CASSFGDFGYTF,TGTGCCAGCAGCTTCGGCGACTTTGGCTACACCTTC
.,TRBV6-5,TRBJ1-2,TRBD1,CASSQQGAFNYGYTF,TGTGCCAGCAGCCAGCAGGGGGCTTTTAACTATGGCTACACCTTC
.,TRBV5-1,TRBJ2-7,.,CASSLDSNRDSYEQYF,TGCGCCAGCAGCTTGGACAGTAACAGGGATTCCTACGAGCAGTACTTC
.,TRBV14,TRBJ2-7,TRBD1,CASRSRDSSFYEQYF,TGTGCCAGCAGGTCCCGGGACAGCTCTTTCTACGAGCAGTACTTC
many,TRBV11-2,TRBJ2-2,.,CASSLDRAGALTGELFF,TGTGCCAGCAGCTTAGATCGGGCAGGGGCGCTCACCGGGGAGCTGTTTTTT
.,TRBV5-1,TRBJ2-7,.,CASRDSLSYEQYF,TGCGCCAGCAGGGACTCTCTATCATACGAGCAGTACTTC
.,TRBV2,TRBJ1-3,.,CASSEEGDTIYF,TGTGCCAGCAGTGAAGAGGGGGACACCATATATTTT
.,TRBV7-6,TRBJ2-1,TRBD1,CASSLQGTGREQFF,TGTGCCAGCAGCCTCCAAGGGACAGGGAGGGAGCAGTTCTTC
.,TRBV4-1,TRBJ2-3,.,CASSQDRQASTDTQYF,TGCGCCAGCAGCCAAGATCGGCAGGCTAGCACAGATACGCAGTATTTT
many,TRBV3-1/TRBV3-2,TRBJ2-5,TRBD1,CASSPGQGLATQYF,TGTGCCAGCAGCCCGGGACAGGGGTTGGCGACCCAGTACTTC
few,TRBV4-3,TRBJ2-2,.,CASSRDSWGTGELFF,TGCGCCAGCAGCCGGGACTCGTGGGGCACCGGGGAGCTGTTTTTT
.,TRBV28,TRBJ1-4,TRBD1,CASSPAYRGANEKLFF,TGTGCCAGCAGTCCAGCCTACAGGGGGGCTAATGAAAAACTGTTTTTT
.,TRBV10-1,TRBJ2-1,TRBD2,CASSGSGAYNEQFF,TGCGCCAGCAGTGGTAGCGGGGCGTACAATGAGCAGTTCTTC
.,TRBV7-9,TRBJ1-2,TRBD1,CASSFGQGSYGYTF,TGTGCCAGCAGCTTTGGACAGGGTTCTTATGGCTACACCTTC
.,TRBV5-6,TRBJ1-1,TRBD1,CASSFARQGARNTEAFF,TGTGCCAGCAGCTTCGCCCGACAGGGGGCTAGGAACACTGAAGCTTTCTTT
.,TRBV9,TRBJ1-6,.,CASSIGSGLSPLHF,TGTGCCAGCAGTATAGGTAGTGGACTTTCACCCCTCCACTTT
.,TRBV10-1,TRBJ2-1,TRBD2,CASSEGGLAGSYNEQFF,TGCGCCAGCAGTGAGGGGGGACTAGCGGGGAGTTACAATGAGCAGTTCTTC
.,TRBV11-2,TRBJ2-2,TRBD2,CASSLVLAGGTGELFF,TGTGCCAGCAGCTTAGTTCTAGCGGGAGGCACCGGGGAGCTGTTTTTT
.,TRBV28,TRBJ1-5,.,CASSLFGQGLQHF,TGTGCCAGCAGTTTATTTGGGCAGGGCCTCCAGCATTTT
.,TRBV7-9,TRBJ1-5,.,CASSLVEHQPQHF,TGTGCCAGCAGCTTAGTTGAACACCAGCCCCAGCATTTT